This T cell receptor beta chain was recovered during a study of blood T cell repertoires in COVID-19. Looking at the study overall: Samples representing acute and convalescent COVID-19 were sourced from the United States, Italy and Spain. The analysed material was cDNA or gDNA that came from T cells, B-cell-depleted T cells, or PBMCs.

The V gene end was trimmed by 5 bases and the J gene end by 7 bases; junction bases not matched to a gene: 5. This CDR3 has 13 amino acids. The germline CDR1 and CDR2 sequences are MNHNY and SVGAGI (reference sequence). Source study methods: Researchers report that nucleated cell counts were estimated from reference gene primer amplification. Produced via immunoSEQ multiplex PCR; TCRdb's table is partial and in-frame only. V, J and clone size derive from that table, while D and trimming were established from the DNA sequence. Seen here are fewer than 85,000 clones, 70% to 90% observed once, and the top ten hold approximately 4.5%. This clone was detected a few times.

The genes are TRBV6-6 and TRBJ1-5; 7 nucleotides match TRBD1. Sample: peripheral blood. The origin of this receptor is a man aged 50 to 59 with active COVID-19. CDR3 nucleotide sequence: TGTGCCAGCAGTACACAGGGGACGCAGCCCCAGCATTTT. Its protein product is CASSTQGTQPQHF.